This T cell receptor beta chain was captured by sequencing in a study of graft-versus-host responses after intestinal transplantation. Across the study: Each recipient received anti-thymocyte globulin induction, then tacrolimus and steroids for three to four years.

Sequencing was performed with immunoSEQ multiplex PCR; in TCRdb, only in-frame clones are kept and a portion is missing. The sample has fewer than 130,000 clones; just under 95% are singletons. Regarding this clone: What it binds is unknown.

Study-level points and caveats: Allografts carried high graft-versus-host to host-versus-graft clonal ratios in patients having graft-donor T cell macrochimerism. Recipient marrow showed GvH clones, some seen first in ileum or blood.

Germline V lookup: CDR1 SGHDT, CDR2 YYEEEE. Trimming stripped 2 bases from V and 3 bases from J, with 18 bases between. This CDR3 region has 17 residues. The receptor was isolated from a human donor who received an intestinal transplant. The chain combines TRBV5-6 with TRBJ2-1; unclear D gene. This material consisted of unstimulated CD8+ T cells sorted from spleen or lymph node cells, taken before intestinal transplant. The CDR3 coding sequence is TGTGCCAGCAGCTTCGGGTCGAGGACCCCCTACTACAATGAGCAGTTCTTC. This gives the protein CASSFGSRTPYYNEQFF.